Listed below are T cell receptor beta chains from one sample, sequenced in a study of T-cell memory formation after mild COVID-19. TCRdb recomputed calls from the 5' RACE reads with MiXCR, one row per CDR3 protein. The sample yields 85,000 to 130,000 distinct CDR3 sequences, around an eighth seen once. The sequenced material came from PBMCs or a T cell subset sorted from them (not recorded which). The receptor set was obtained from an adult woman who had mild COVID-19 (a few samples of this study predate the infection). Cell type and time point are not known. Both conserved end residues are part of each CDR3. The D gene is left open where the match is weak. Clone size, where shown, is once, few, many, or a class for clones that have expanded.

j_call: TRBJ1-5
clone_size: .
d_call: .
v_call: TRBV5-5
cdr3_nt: TGTGCCAGCAGCTTGGTTCAGGTATCAAGCAATCAGCCCCAGCATTTT
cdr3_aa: CASSLVQVSSNQPQHF

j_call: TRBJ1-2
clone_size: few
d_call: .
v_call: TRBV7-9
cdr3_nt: TGTGCCAGCAGCTTAGTCGCGGCAGCCTCCGCTCAGGGCTACACCTTC
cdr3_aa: CASSLVAAASAQGYTF

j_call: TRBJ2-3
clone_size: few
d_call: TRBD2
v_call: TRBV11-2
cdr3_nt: TGTGCCAGCAGCTTAGTCCCTCACGCGGGGGGGGAAGATACGCAGTATTTT
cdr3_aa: CASSLVPHAGGEDTQYF

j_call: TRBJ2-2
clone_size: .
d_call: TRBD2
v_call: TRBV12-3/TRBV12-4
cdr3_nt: TGTGCCAGCAGCACACTAGCGGGAGGGACCGGGGAGCTGTTTTTT
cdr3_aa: CASSTLAGGTGELFF

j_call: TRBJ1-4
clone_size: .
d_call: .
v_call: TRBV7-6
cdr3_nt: TGTGCCAGCAGCTTAGGAGCAGGGCCTAATGAAAAACTGTTTTTT
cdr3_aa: CASSLGAGPNEKLFF

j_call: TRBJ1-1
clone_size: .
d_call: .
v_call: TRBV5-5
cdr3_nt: TGTGCCAGCAGCTTGGGGACATCCACTGAAGCTTTCTTT
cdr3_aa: CASSLGTSTEAFF

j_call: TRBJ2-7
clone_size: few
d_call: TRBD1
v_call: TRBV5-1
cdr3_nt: TGCGCCAGCAGCTTGGTCGGTGGACAGGAGACCTACGAGCAGTACTTC
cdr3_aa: CASSLVGGQETYEQYF

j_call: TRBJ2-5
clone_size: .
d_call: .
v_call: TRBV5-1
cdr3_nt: TGCGCCAGCAGCCCCCTAGGTGCGGCCGGCGAGACCCAGTACTTC
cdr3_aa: CASSPLGAAGETQYF

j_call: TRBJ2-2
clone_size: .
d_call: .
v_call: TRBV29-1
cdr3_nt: TGCAGCGTTGTGGGGGGCGCGGACACCGGGGAGCTGTTTTTT
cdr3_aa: CSVVGGADTGELFF

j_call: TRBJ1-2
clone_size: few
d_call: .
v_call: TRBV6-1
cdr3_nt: TGTGCCAGCAGTGAAGGTTACACTAACTATGGCTACACCTTC
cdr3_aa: CASSEGYTNYGYTF

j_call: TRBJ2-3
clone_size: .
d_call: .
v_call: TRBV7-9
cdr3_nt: TGTGCCAGCAGCTTAAGCGGACCGAGGGCAGATACGCAGTATTTT
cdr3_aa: CASSLSGPRADTQYF

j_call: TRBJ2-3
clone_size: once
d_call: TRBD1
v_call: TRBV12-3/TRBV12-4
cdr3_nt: TGTGCCAGCGACTTGGGGACAGGGGGCTCAACCAAGTATTTT
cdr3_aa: CASDLGTGGSTKYF

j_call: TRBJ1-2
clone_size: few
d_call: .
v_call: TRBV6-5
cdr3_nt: TGTGCCAGCAGTCCCCTTGGGGGATCTAGGAACTATGGCTACACCTTC
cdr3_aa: CASSPLGGSRNYGYTF

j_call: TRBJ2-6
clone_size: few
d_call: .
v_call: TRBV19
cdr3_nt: TGTGCCAGTACCCCTTGGGGTCCCTCTGGGGCCAACGTCCTGACTTTC
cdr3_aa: CASTPWGPSGANVLTF

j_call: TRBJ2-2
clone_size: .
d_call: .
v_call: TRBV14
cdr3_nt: TGTGCCAGCTCCGGGACATTAACCGGGGAGCTGTTTTTT
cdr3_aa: CASSGTLTGELFF

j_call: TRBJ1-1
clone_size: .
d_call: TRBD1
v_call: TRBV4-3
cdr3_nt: TGCGCCAGCAGCCGAGGCCTGACAGGGCGTTATGACACTGAAGCTTTCTTT
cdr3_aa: CASSRGLTGRYDTEAFF

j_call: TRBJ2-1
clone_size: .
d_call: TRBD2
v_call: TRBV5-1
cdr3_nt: TGCGCCAGCAGCCCCGGAGCACTAGCGGGAGTGGATGAGCAGTTCTTC
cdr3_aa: CASSPGALAGVDEQFF

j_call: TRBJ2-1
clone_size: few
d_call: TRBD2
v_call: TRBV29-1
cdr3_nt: TGCAGCGTTGAAGGGTGGACTAGCGGGAGTAACGTCGTGTCGTATGAGCAGTTCTTC
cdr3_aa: CSVEGWTSGSNVVSYEQFF

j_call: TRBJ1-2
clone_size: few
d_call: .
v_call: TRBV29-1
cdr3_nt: TGCAGCGTCGGCCCAGGGGAAGACTATGGCTACACCTTC
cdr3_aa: CSVGPGEDYGYTF

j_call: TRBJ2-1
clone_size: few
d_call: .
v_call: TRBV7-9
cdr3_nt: TGTGCCAGCAGTTTAACCACGCCAGGTTTCCTCCCTGGGGATGAGCAGTTCTTC
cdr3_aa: CASSLTTPGFLPGDEQFF

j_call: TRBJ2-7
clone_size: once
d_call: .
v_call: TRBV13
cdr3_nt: TGTGCCAGCAGCTTATCACTCGGCTCCTACGAGCAGTACTTC
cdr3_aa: CASSLSLGSYEQYF

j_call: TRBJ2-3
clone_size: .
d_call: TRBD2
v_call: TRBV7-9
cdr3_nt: TGTGCCAGCAGCCCCGTTAGAGGGACTAGCGGTGACACAGATACGCAGTATTTT
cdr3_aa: CASSPVRGTSGDTDTQYF

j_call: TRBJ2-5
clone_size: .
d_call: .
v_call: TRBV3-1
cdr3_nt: TGTGCCAGCAGCCAAGCTGCGGCGGGCCAAGAGACCCAGTACTTC
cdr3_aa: CASSQAAAGQETQYF

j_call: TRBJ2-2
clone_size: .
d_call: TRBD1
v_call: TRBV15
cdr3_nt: TGTGCCACCAGCTGGTACAGGGGGGTGACCGGGGAGCTGTTTTTT
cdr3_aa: CATSWYRGVTGELFF

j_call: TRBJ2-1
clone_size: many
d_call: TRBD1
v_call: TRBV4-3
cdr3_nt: TGCGCCAGCAGCCTCGGGACAGGGGGCTCGAATGAGCAGTTCTTC
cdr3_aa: CASSLGTGGSNEQFF

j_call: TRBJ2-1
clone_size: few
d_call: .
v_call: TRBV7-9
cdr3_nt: TGTGCCACGGAGCGGGTGCTCTCCTACAATGAGCAGTTCTTC
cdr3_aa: CATERVLSYNEQFF

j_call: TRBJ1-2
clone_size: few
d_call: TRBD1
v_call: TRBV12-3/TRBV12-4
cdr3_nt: TGTGCCAGCAGAACAGGGACAGGGAACTATGGCTACACCTTC
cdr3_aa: CASRTGTGNYGYTF

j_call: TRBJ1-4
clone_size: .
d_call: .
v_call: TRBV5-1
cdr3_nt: TGCGCCAGCAGCCCGGGGGGGGAAAAACTGTTTTTT
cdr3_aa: CASSPGGEKLFF

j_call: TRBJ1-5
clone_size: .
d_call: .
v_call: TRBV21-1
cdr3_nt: TGTGCCAGCAGCAAAGATGGCAGGGAGAGCAATCAGCCCCAGCATTTT
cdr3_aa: CASSKDGRESNQPQHF

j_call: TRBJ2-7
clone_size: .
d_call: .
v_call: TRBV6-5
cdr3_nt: TGTGCCAGCAGTTACGGGGGCGGCGGCGAGCAGTACTTC
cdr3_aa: CASSYGGGGEQYF

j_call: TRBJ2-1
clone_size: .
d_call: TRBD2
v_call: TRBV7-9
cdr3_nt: TGTGCCAGCAGCTTACCGTCTAGCGGCTACAATGAGCAGTTCTTC
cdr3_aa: CASSLPSSGYNEQFF

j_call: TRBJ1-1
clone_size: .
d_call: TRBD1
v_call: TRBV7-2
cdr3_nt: TGTGCCAGCAGCCCCCGGACAGGGATGTTCGACACTGAAGCTTTCTTT
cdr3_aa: CASSPRTGMFDTEAFF

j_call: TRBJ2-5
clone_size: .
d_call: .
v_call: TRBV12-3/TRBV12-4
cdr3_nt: TGTGCCAGCAGCCCGGGCCCCCAGGGAGAGACCCAGTACTTC
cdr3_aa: CASSPGPQGETQYF

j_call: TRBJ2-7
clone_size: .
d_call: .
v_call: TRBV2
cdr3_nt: TGTGCCAGCAGTCTATACGAGCAGTACTTC
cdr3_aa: CASSLYEQYF

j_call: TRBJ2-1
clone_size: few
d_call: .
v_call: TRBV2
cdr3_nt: TGTGCCAGCGCTCGGGACAAGCAGTTCTTC
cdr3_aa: CASARDKQFF

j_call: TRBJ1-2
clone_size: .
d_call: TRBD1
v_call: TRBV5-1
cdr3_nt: TGCGCCTCGGGACAGGGAAACTTCTATGGCTACACCTTC
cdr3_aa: CASGQGNFYGYTF

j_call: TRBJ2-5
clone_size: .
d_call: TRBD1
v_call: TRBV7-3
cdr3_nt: TGTGCCAGCAGCCCGACAGGGCCCGAAGAGACCCAGTACTTC
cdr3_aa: CASSPTGPEETQYF

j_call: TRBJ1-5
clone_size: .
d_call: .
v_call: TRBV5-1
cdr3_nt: TGCGCCAGCAGCTTGGCACAGAATCAGCCCCAGCATTTT
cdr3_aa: CASSLAQNQPQHF

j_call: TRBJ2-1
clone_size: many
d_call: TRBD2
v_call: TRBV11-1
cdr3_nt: TGTGCCAGCAGCCTGGGGCTAGCGGACCACAATGAGCAGTTCTTC
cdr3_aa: CASSLGLADHNEQFF

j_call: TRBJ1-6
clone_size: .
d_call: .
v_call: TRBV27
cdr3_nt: TGTGCCAGCAGGCATCACGGACAGACGTTCGATTCACCCATCCACTTT
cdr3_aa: CASRHHGQTFDSPIHF

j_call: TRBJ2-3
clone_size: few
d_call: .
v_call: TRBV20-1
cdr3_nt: TGCAGTGCTAGCTCTCGGGACGGATACACAGATACGCAGTATTTT
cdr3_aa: CSASSRDGYTDTQYF

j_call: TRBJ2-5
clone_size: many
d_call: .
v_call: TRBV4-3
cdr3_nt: TGCGCCAGCAGCCCAGGTTCGCAAGAGACCCAGTACTTC
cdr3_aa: CASSPGSQETQYF

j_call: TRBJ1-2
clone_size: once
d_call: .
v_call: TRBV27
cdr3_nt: TGTGCCAGCAGTTTATCGACAGGATATGGCTACACCTTC
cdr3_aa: CASSLSTGYGYTF

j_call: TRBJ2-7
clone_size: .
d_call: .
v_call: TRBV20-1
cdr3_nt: TGCAGTGCTAGTCCCGGACAGTCCTACGAGCAGTACTTC
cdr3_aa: CSASPGQSYEQYF

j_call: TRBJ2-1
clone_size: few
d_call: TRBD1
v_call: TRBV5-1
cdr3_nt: TGCGCCAGCAGCTCCGAGGACCGCCGGGACAGGGGCGCCGGGTACCTAGACAATGAGCAGTTCTTC
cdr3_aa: CASSSEDRRDRGAGYLDNEQFF